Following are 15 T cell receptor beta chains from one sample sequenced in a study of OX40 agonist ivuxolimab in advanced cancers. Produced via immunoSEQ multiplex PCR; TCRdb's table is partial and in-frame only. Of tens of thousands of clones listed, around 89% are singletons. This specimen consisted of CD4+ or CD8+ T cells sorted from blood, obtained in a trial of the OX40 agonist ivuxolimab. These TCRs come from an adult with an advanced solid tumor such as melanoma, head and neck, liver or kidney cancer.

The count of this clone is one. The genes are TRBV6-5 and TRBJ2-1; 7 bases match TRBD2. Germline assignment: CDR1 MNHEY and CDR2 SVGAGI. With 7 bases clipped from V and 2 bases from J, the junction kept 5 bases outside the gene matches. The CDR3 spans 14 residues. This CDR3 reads CASTGGGPYNEQFF. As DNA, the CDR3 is TGTGCCAGCACCGGGGGAGGGCCCTACAATGAGCAGTTCTTC.

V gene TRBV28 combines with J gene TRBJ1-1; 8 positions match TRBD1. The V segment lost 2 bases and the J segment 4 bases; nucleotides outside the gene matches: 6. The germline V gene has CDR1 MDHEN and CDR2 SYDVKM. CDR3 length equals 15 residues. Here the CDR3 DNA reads TGTGCCAGCAGTTTAGCCCCCGGGACAGGCACTGAAGCTTTCTTT. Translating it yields CASSLAPGTGTEAFF.

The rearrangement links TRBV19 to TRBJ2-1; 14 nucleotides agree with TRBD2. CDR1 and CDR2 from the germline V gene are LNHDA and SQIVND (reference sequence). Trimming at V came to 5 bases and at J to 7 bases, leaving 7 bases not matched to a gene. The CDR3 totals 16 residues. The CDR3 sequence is CASSVGLAGALNEQFF. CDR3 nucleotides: TGTGCCAGTAGTGTGGGACTAGCGGGAGCTCTGAATGAGCAGTTCTTC.

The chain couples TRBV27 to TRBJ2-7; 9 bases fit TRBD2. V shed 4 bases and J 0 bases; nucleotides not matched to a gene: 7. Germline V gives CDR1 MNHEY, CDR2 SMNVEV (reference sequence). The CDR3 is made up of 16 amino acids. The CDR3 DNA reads TGTGCCAGCAGTTCCGGGACTAGCCCACTCTCCTACGAGCAGTACTTC. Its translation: CASSSGTSPLSYEQYF.

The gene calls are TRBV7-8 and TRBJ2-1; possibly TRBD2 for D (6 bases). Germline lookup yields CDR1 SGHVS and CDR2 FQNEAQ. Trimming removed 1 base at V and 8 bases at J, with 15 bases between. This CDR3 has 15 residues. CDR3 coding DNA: TGTGCCAGCAGCTTAGAAGCGGGTTGGCGGGATGAGCAGTTCTTC. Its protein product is CASSLEAGWRDEQFF. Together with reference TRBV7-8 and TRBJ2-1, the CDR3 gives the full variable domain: GAGVSQSPRYKVAKRGQDVALRCDPISGHVSLFWYQQALGQGPEFLTYFQNEAQLDKSGLPSDRFFAERPEGSVSTLKIQRTQQEDSAVYLCASSLEAGWRDEQFFGPGTRLTVL.

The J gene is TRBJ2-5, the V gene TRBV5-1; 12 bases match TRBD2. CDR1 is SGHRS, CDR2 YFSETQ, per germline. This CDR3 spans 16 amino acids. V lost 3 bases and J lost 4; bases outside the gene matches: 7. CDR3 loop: CASSSGLAGLGETQYF. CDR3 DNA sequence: TGCGCCAGCAGCTCCGGACTAGCGGGATTGGGAGAGACCCAGTACTTC.

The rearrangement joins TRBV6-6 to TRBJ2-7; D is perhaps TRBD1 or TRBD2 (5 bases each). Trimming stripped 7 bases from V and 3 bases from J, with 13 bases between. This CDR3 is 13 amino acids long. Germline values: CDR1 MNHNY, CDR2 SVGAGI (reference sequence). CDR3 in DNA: TGTGCCAGCACCAGGGACGAAAACTACGAGCAGTACTTC. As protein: CASTRDENYEQYF.

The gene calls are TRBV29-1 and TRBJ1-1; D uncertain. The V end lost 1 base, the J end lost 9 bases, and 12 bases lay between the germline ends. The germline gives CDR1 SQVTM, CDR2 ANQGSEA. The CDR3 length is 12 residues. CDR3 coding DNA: TGCAGCGTTGAAGGGACCCGATTCCAAGCTTTCTTT. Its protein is CSVEGTRFQAFF.

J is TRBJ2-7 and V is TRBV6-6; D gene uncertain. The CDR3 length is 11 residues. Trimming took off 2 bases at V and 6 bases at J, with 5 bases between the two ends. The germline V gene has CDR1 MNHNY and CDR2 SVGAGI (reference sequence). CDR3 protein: CASSYGAEQYF. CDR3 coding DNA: TGTGCCAGCAGTTACGGAGCCGAGCAGTACTTC.

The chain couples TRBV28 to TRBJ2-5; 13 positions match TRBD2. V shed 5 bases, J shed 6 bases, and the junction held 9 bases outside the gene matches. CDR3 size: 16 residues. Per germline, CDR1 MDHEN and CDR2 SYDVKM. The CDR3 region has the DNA TGTGCCAGCAGTACTCGGACTAGCGGGAGTATAAAGACCCAGTACTTC. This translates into CASSTRTSGSIKTQYF.

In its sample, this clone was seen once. This CDR3 is CAISESSEYPQGEQYF. The CDR3 bases are TGTGCCATCAGTGAGTCAAGCGAATACCCTCAAGGGGAGCAGTACTTC. The chain is built from TRBV10-3 and TRBJ2-7; D gene unclear. Trimming removed 0 bases at V and 7 bases at J, with 19 bases between. From germline, CDR1 is ENHRY and CDR2 SYGVKD. The CDR3 consists of 16 residues.

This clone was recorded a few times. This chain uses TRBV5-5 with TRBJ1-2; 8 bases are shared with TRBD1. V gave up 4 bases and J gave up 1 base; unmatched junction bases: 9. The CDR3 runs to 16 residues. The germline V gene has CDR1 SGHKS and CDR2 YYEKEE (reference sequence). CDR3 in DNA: TGTGCCAGCAGCCTCTGGAGGACAGGGCTTAACTATGGCTACACCTTC. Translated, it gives CASSLWRTGLNYGYTF.

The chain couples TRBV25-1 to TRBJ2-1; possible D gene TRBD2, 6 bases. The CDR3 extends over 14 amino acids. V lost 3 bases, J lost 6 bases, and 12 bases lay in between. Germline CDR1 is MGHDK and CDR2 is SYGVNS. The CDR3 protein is CASSDPGVSNEQFF. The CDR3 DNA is TGTGCCAGCAGTGACCCGGGAGTCTCCAATGAGCAGTTCTTC.

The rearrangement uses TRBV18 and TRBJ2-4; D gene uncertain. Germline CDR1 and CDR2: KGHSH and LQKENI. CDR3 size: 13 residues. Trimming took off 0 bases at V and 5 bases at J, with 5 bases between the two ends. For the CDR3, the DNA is TGTGCCAGCTCACCACCGTCCCAAAACATTCAGTACTTC. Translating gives CASSPPSQNIQYF.

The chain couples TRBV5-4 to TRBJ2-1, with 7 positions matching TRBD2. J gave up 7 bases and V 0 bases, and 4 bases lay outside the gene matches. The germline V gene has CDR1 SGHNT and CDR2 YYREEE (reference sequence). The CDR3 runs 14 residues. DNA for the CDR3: TGTGCCAGCAGCTTGGGGACTAGAATAAATGAGCAGTTCTTC. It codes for CASSLGTRINEQFF.